The rows below give T cell receptor beta chains drawn from one sample of a study of CD8+ T cells in alopecia areata. The assay was immunoSEQ multiplex PCR, and TCRdb's table has in-frame clones only and misses some. The sample holds more than 150,000 clones, around 49% seen once. The specimen comprised CD8+ T cells sorted from blood, sampled at week 52, from a patient treated with tofacitinib. Source of these receptors: a human donor with alopecia areata. The CDR3 runs from the conserved cysteine through the conserved F or W. A D gene is named only where the DNA matches it firmly. Clone size is shown for a subset of rows, as once, few, many or a class of expanded clone.

TRBD1	NA	TRBJ2-7	TRBV18	TGTGCCAGCTCACCATTTGACAGGGCCGGCGCCGAGCAGTACTTC	CASSPFDRAGAEQYF
NA	NA	TRBJ1-2	TRBV5-4	TGTGCCAGCAGCTCCGGAGGGGGGGAAGAATATGGCTACACCTTC	CASSSGGGEEYGYTF
TRBD1	NA	TRBJ1-1	TRBV27	TGTGCCAGCGGCGACAGGGGAGGGAACACTGAAGCTTTCTTT	CASGDRGGNTEAFF
NA	NA	TRBJ2-7	TRBV13	TGTGCCAGCAGCTTTGAAAGAAACTCCTACGAGCAGTACTTC	CASSFERNSYEQYF
TRBD1	few	TRBJ2-1	TRBV29-1	TGCAGCGTTGTCCCGGGACAGCCGGAGCAGTTCTTC	CSVVPGQPEQFF
TRBD1	few	TRBJ2-7	TRBV13	TGTGCCAGCAGCCCGGGACAGGGGTCGTACGAGCAGTACTTC	CASSPGQGSYEQYF
TRBD1	few	TRBJ2-7	TRBV6-6	TGTGCCAGCAGCCTGGGACAGGGCTACGAGCAGTACTTC	CASSLGQGYEQYF
TRBD1	few	TRBJ1-2	TRBV5-1	TGCGCCAGCAGCCTGACAGGGGGGAGCTATGGCTACACCTTC	CASSLTGGSYGYTF
TRBD2	NA	TRBJ2-5	TRBV6-5	TGTGCCAGCAGCAACCAGGGAGGGGTACAAGAGACCCAGTACTTC	CASSNQGGVQETQYF
TRBD1	few	TRBJ1-1	TRBV29-1	TGCAGCGTTGACACCACAGGGGGCCGTAACACTGAAGCTTTCTTT	CSVDTTGGRNTEAFF
TRBD2	NA	TRBJ2-3	TRBV2	TGTGCCAGCAGTGGACTAGCAATTCTCACAGATACGCAGTATTTT	CASSGLAILTDTQYF
NA	few	TRBJ1-5	TRBV7-2	TGTGCCAGCAGCCCCCGTGGGGGAGGGAATCAGCCCCAGCATTTT	CASSPRGGGNQPQHF
TRBD2	NA	TRBJ2-3	TRBV5-1	TGCGCCAGCAGCAGGGGACTAGCGGGGGGAGATACGCAGTATTTT	CASSRGLAGGDTQYF
NA	NA	TRBJ1-1	TRBV7-2	TGTGCCAGCAGCTTACGCTCGGGGTATGAAGCTTTCTTT	CASSLRSGYEAFF
TRBD2	NA	TRBJ2-1	TRBV6-4	TGTGCCAGCAGTGAAGCGGGGGGGCACAATGAGCAGTTCTTC	CASSEAGGHNEQFF
NA	NA	TRBJ1-1	TRBV7-2	TGTGCCAGCAGCTTAGCTGGGAGAACTGAAGCTTTCTTT	CASSLAGRTEAFF
NA	NA	TRBJ2-3	TRBV7-6	TGTGCCAGCAGCTTGATCACAGATACGCAGTATTTT	CASSLITDTQYF
NA	NA	TRBJ1-4	TRBV29-1	TGCAGCGTTGGGGCCGGGGATAGTGAAAAACTGTTTTTT	CSVGAGDSEKLFF
NA	once	TRBJ2-7	TRBV2	TGTGCCAGCAGTATAAGCCGGGACCCCCCGTCCTACGAGCAGTACTTC	CASSISRDPPSYEQYF
NA	NA	TRBJ1-6	TRBV30	TGTGCCTGGAGTGTCCCCCTGGGTGTCTCCTATAATTCACCCCTCCACTTT	CAWSVPLGVSYNSPLHF
TRBD1	NA	TRBJ2-7	TRBV14	TGTGCCAGCAGTCGCGACAGGGATAACGAGCAGTACTTC	CASSRDRDNEQYF
TRBD1	NA	TRBJ1-5	TRBV30	TGTGCCTGGGAGGGACAGGGAAAAAAGGGCAATCAGCCCCAGCATTTT	CAWEGQGKKGNQPQHF
TRBD1	NA	TRBJ2-1	TRBV29-1	TGCAGCGTTGAAGGGGGACAGGAGGGCAATGAGCAGTTCTTC	CSVEGGQEGNEQFF
NA	few	TRBJ1-1	TRBV10-3	TGTGCCATCAGTGAGAGTTCGCAGGCTGAAGAAGCTTTCTTT	CAISESSQAEEAFF
TRBD2	many	TRBJ2-1	TRBV4-2	TGTGCCAGCAGCCCCGGGACTAGTGAGGTCGATGAGCAGTTCTTC	CASSPGTSEVDEQFF
TRBD2	NA	TRBJ2-3	TRBV6-5	TGTGCCAGCAAGGCGGGGGGCTCGACAAATACGCAGTATTTT	CASKAGGSTNTQYF
NA	few	TRBJ1-2	TRBV29-1	TGCAGCGTTGACGAGAACGGGGATGGCTACACCTTC	CSVDENGDGYTF
NA	NA	TRBJ2-5	TRBV6-5	TGTGCCAGCAGTTCGCAGGGAAGGGAGACCCAGTACTTC	CASSSQGRETQYF
NA	few	TRBJ2-2	TRBV13	TGTGCCAGCAGCCTCGGGGCAGGGAACACCGGGGAGCTGTTTTTT	CASSLGAGNTGELFF
NA	once	TRBJ2-2	TRBV2	TGTGCCAGCAGTTCAACTCGCACCGGGGAGCTGTTTTTT	CASSSTRTGELFF
TRBD1	few	TRBJ1-4	TRBV9	TGTGCCAGCAGCGCCACGACAGGGGCAGTCGGAGAAAAACTGTTTTTT	CASSATTGAVGEKLFF
NA	NA	TRBJ1-6	TRBV9	TGTGCCAGCAGCGTAGAAATGAAAAGCTCCTATAATTCACCCCTCCACTTT	CASSVEMKSSYNSPLHF
TRBD1	NA	TRBJ2-2	TRBV7-3	TGTGCCAGCAGCTTGGGACAGGGAGGCACCGGGGAGCTGTTTTTT	CASSLGQGGTGELFF
NA	NA	TRBJ2-3	TRBV7-7	TGTGCTAGCAGCTTAGAGATCAGAGATACGCAGTATTTT	CASSLEIRDTQYF
NA	few	TRBJ2-6	TRBV29-1	TGCAGCGTTGGAGGACGGATCTCTGGGGCCAACGTCCTGACTTTC	CSVGGRISGANVLTF
TRBD1	NA	TRBJ1-6	TRBV7-2	TGTGCCAGCAGCTTAACCCCGGGACAGGAGAATAATTCACCCCTCCACTTT	CASSLTPGQENNSPLHF
NA	NA	TRBJ2-7	TRBV27	TGTGCCAGCAGACTCTCGGCACTACACTACGAGCAGTACTTC	CASRLSALHYEQYF
NA	NA	TRBJ2-7	TRBV5-4	TGTGCCAGCAGCTTGGGCGGCTACGAGCAGTACTTC	CASSLGGYEQYF
TRBD1	few	TRBJ2-7	TRBV6-5	TGTGCCAGCAGCGACAGGGGCGGCTCCTACGAGCAGTACTTC	CASSDRGGSYEQYF
NA	few	TRBJ2-1	TRBV29-1	TGCAGCGTTGTGGGGCTAGCTTACAATGAGCAGTTCTTC	CSVVGLAYNEQFF
NA	NA	TRBJ1-2	TRBV5-4	TGTGCCAGCAGCTTGGGGGGTAACTATGGCTACACCTTC	CASSLGGNYGYTF
TRBD1	NA	TRBJ2-1	TRBV5-6	TGTGCCAGCACCCGGGGACAGGGATGGGTCAATGAGCAGTTCTTC	CASTRGQGWVNEQFF
TRBD1	NA	TRBJ2-5	TRBV29-1	TGCAGCGCTGAGGGACAGGGGGAGGGGACCCAGTACTTC	CSAEGQGEGTQYF
NA	NA	TRBJ2-7	TRBV6-5	TGTGCCAGCACCTCCGGAAGGGGCTACGAGCAGTACTTC	CASTSGRGYEQYF
NA	NA	TRBJ1-2	TRBV19	TGTGCCAGTAGTATCACCAGTCTTCGCTATGGCTACACCTTC	CASSITSLRYGYTF
NA	NA	TRBJ1-1	TRBV6-5	TGTGCCAGCAGTTACTCGGAACTGGGGGAAGCTTTCTTT	CASSYSELGEAFF
NA	few	TRBJ1-1	TRBV4-1	TGCGCCAGCAGCCAAGAGGTTCGAGGATGGAGGCACACTGAAGCTTTCTTT	CASSQEVRGWRHTEAFF
TRBD1	NA	TRBJ1-6	TRBV7-3	TGTGCCAGCAGCTTGGGACAGGGGGTATCACCCCTCCACTTT	CASSLGQGVSPLHF
NA	NA	TRBJ1-6	TRBV25-1	TGTGCCAGCAGTGATACCTTTAGCTCCTATAATTCACCCCTCCACTTT	CASSDTFSSYNSPLHF
NA	few	TRBJ2-2	TRBV7-9	TGTGCCAGCAACCAGGTTGATCGCACCGGGGAGCTGTTTTTT	CASNQVDRTGELFF
NA	NA	TRBJ1-6	TRBV9	TGTGCCAGCAGCGTAGGTGGGGTGGCCCATTCACCCCTCCACTTT	CASSVGGVAHSPLHF
NA	NA	TRBJ1-5	TRBV6-6	TGTGCCAGCAGTTATGTTCCAAATCAGCCCCAGCATTTT	CASSYVPNQPQHF
NA	NA	TRBJ1-1	TRBV5-4	TGTGCCAGCAGCTTGTCCGGTGGGCACCAGGATGCTTTCTTT	CASSLSGGHQDAFF
TRBD1	few	TRBJ2-7	TRBV15	TGTGCCACCAGCAGAGATACCCCCCGGGGGACAGGGTACTACGAGCAGTACTTC	CATSRDTPRGTGYYEQYF
NA	NA	TRBJ1-1	TRBV7-8	TGTGCCAGCAGCTCAGACAGGAACACTGAAGCTTTCTTT	CASSSDRNTEAFF
NA	NA	TRBJ2-7	TRBV7-9	TGTGCCAGCAGCCCGACGTACGCGGCGGACGAGCAGTACTTC	CASSPTYAADEQYF
NA	NA	TRBJ2-1	TRBV6-5	TGTGCCAGCAGTTACGATAACGAGGGCTATGAGCAGTTCTTC	CASSYDNEGYEQFF
NA	NA	TRBJ2-7	TRBV5-4	TGTGCCAGCAGCTCCCTAGACAGCCTACCCTACGAGCAGTACTTC	CASSSLDSLPYEQYF